Listed below are T cell receptor beta chains from one sample, sequenced in a study of T cells in Graves' hyperthyroidism and ophthalmopathy. A single record per CDR3 protein comes from TCRdb applying MiXCR to the multiplex PCR reads. The table shows some 500,000 distinct CDR3 sequences, with about 24% occurring only once. Sequencing used blood. The receptors originated from a young woman with Graves' ophthalmopathy. CDR3s include the opening cysteine and the closing phenylalanine or tryptophan. A D gene is named only where the DNA matches it firmly. Clone size, where shown, is once, few, many, or a class for clones that have expanded.

j_call v_call d_call clone_size cdr3_aa cdr3_nt
TRBJ2-7 TRBV11-2 . many CASSLGVAQYYEQYF TGTGCCAGCAGCTTAGGAGTCGCACAGTACTACGAGCAGTACTTC
TRBJ2-7 TRBV12-3/TRBV12-4 . many CASSFYHEQYF TGTGCCAGCAGTTTTTACCACGAGCAGTACTTC
TRBJ2-5 TRBV5-1 . . CASSFVQGQYF TGTGCCAGCAGCTTTGTGCAGGGCCAGTACTTC
TRBJ2-7 TRBV7-2 . many CASSLAPVDSYEQYF TGTGCCAGCAGCTTAGCGCCGGTAGACAGCTACGAGCAGTACTTC
TRBJ1-1 TRBV6-2/TRBV6-3 . . CASKGRRNTEAFF TGTGCCAGCAAGGGGCGACGGAACACTGAAGCTTTCTTT
TRBJ1-6 TRBV9 TRBD1 . CASSRGLDGSPLHF TGTGCCAGCAGTAGGGGGCTAGACGGGTCACCCCTCCACTTT
TRBJ2-2 TRBV11-2 . few CASRALRGPNTGELFF TGTGCCAGCCGGGCGCTCCGGGGTCCGAACACCGGGGAGCTGTTTTTT
TRBJ1-1 TRBV12-3/TRBV12-4 . few CACSEEAQNTEAFF TGTGCCTGCAGTGAAGAGGCACAGAACACTGAAGCTTTCTTT
TRBJ1-2 TRBV7-2 . many CASSLGEEGYTF TGTGCCAGCAGCTTAGGGGAGGAGGGCTACACCTTC
TRBJ1-2 TRBV11-2 . . CASSKDGHYGYTF TGTGCCAGCAGCAAGGACGGCCACTATGGCTACACCTTC
TRBJ1-6 TRBV12-3/TRBV12-4 TRBD1 many CASTSTGLNSPLHF TGTGCCAGCACCTCGACAGGGCTGAATTCACCCCTCCACTTT
TRBJ2-7 TRBV12-3/TRBV12-4 TRBD1 many CASSSDRKYEQYF TGTGCCAGCAGTTCGGACAGGAAATACGAGCAGTACTTC
TRBJ2-7 TRBV6-1 . . CASSEASSPLYEQYF TGTGCCAGCAGTGAAGCAAGCAGCCCCCTCTACGAGCAGTACTTC
TRBJ1-1 TRBV6-5 . . CASSSRSHGGAFF TGTGCCAGCAGTTCGAGAAGCCACGGGGGAGCTTTCTTT
TRBJ1-1 TRBV4-1 . . CASSPRWAQRANEAFF TGCGCCAGCAGCCCCCGGTGGGCACAGAGAGCCAATGAAGCTTTCTTT
TRBJ2-6 TRBV7-2 . . CASSLGIGSGANVLTF TGTGCCAGCAGCTTAGGGATAGGCTCTGGGGCCAACGTCCTGACTTTC
TRBJ1-2 TRBV20-1 TRBD1 many CSARDRGLTGYTF TGCAGTGCTAGGGACAGGGGGCTTACTGGCTACACCTTC
TRBJ1-5 TRBV27 . few CASSPELNQPQHF TGTGCCAGCAGCCCCGAACTTAATCAGCCCCAGCATTTT
TRBJ2-7 TRBV3-1 . many CASSQEWGGEQYF TGTGCCAGCAGCCAAGAATGGGGTGGCGAGCAGTACTTC
TRBJ1-6 TRBV6-1 TRBD1 . CASSEVQGVRSPLHF TGTGCCAGCAGTGAAGTTCAGGGGGTGAGGTCACCCCTCCACTTT
TRBJ2-5 TRBV6-1 . . CASRDMRGTQYF TGTGCCAGCAGGGATATGAGAGGGACCCAGTACTTC
TRBJ2-7 TRBV18 TRBD1 few CASSLSGTGYEQYF TGTGCCAGCTCACTTTCCGGGACAGGGTACGAGCAGTACTTC
TRBJ1-3 TRBV6-5 . many CASSYLGVSGNTIYF TGTGCCAGCAGTTACCTCGGGGTATCTGGAAACACCATATATTTT
TRBJ1-1 TRBV12-3/TRBV12-4 . many CASRRQANTEAFF TGTGCCAGCAGGAGGCAGGCTAACACTGAAGCTTTCTTT